The source of this TCR beta chain is a study of T cell changes during pregnancy in multiple sclerosis. Using immunoSEQ multiplex PCR, the repertoire was profiled, and TCRdb retains in-frame clones only, with some absent. The sample lists approximately 99,000 clones, 90% occurring once. This sample comprised peripheral blood, obtained in the second trimester of pregnancy. The TCR originated in a female donor in good health, enrolled as a control in a pregnancy study.

The CDR3, as DNA: TGTGCCAGCAGTGATAACAGACTGAACACTGAAGCTTTCTTT. Translation gives CASSDNRLNTEAFF. V gene TRBV2 combines with J gene TRBJ1-1; D is unresolved. The CDR3 loop spans 14 amino acids. The V end lost 3 bases, the J end lost 0 bases, and 8 bases lay between the germline ends. Germline V lookup: CDR1 SNHLY, CDR2 FYNNEI.